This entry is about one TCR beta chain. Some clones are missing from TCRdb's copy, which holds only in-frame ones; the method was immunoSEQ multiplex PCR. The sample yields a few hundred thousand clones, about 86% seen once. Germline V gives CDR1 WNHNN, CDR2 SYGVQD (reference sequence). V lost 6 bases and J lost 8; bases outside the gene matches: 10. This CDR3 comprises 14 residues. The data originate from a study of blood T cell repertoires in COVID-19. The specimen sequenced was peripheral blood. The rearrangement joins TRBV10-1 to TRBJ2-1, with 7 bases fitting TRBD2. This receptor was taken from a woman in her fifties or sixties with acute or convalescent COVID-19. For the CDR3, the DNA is TGCGCCAGCAGCGGGGGGACCCAAAGCGATGAGCAGTTCTTC. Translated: CASSGGTQSDEQFF.